What follows are 30 T cell receptor beta chains derived from one specimen sequenced in a study of cytomegalovirus exposure and HLA in healthy donors. The PCR made use of 60 Vbeta and 13 Jbeta primers. The repertoire was sequenced with immunoSEQ multiplex PCR; TCRdb's copy has only in-frame clones and lacks some. The sample holds about 120,000 clones; 76% are singletons and the top ten take around an eighth. Sequenced input: PBMCs. These receptors were obtained from a man aged 30 to 39 in good health and CMV-seropositive.

The CDR3: CASSPSGTRVIEQFF. For the CDR3, the DNA is TGTGCCAGCAGCCCCTCCGGGACTAGGGTCATTGAGCAGTTCTTC. V usage is TRBV7-9 and J usage is TRBJ2-1; TRBD2 matches at 8 bases. Germline V gene sequence: CDR1 SEHNR, CDR2 FQNEAQ (reference sequence). Trimming removed 5 bases from V and 9 bases from J; junction bases left unmatched: 12. This CDR3 region has 15 residues.

V usage is TRBV4-1 and J usage is TRBJ1-2; D is possibly TRBD1 (5 bases). Germline V gene lookup returns CDR1 MGHRA and CDR2 YSYEKL. The CDR3 extends over 15 amino acids. V lost 4 bases to trimming and J lost 1 base, with 13 bases between them. CDR3 DNA: TGCGCCAGCAGCCCCCTAGGGGCTGATAACTATGGCTACACCTTC. It codes for CASSPLGADNYGYTF.

The chain joins TRBV6-5 to TRBJ2-7, with D possibly being TRBD2 (7 bases). Germline V CDR1 and CDR2: MNHEY, SVGAGI. V was trimmed by 0 bases and J by 2 bases, leaving 11 bases between them. The CDR3 length is 15 residues. The CDR3 sequence: CASSYSAGAPYEQYF. The DNA for the CDR3 is TGTGCCAGCAGTTACTCGGCGGGGGCCCCCTACGAGCAGTACTTC.

The chain joins TRBV7-9 to TRBJ2-7, with 9 bases aligning to TRBD1. This CDR3 comprises 14 residues. CDR1 and CDR2 (germline): SEHNR, FQNEAQ (reference sequence). J gave up 7 bases and V 5 bases, and 9 bases lay outside the gene matches. CDR3 in amino acids: CASSRTGALGEQYF. In nucleotides, the CDR3 is TGTGCCAGCAGCCGGACAGGGGCCCTGGGGGAGCAGTACTTC.

The V gene is TRBV30, the J gene TRBJ2-1, with D possibly being TRBD2 (6 bases). V was shortened by 3 bases and J by 2 bases, with 11 bases between the two germline ends. The CDR3 runs 14 residues. Germline assignment: CDR1 GTSNPN and CDR2 SVGIG (reference sequence). This CDR3 reads CAWSRDLAYNEQFF. CDR3 nucleotide sequence: TGTGCCTGGAGCCGGGACTTAGCCTACAATGAGCAGTTCTTC.

This clone was detected once. The V and J genes are TRBV5-8 and TRBJ1-5; 11 nucleotides agree with TRBD1. The CDR3 runs to 15 residues. Germline CDR1 SGHTS, CDR2 YDEGEE. With 7 bases clipped from V and 6 bases from J, the junction kept 9 bases outside the gene matches. The DNA of the CDR3 is TGTGCCAGCGAGGGTACCGGGACAGGGGGTCAGCCCCAGCATTTT. Its translation: CASEGTGTGGQPQHF.

The chain uses TRBV6-1 and TRBJ2-7; D possibly corresponds to TRBD2 (5 bases). Germline V gene data show CDR1 as MNHNS and CDR2 as SASEGT. Deletions cut 2 bases from V and 6 bases from J, with 11 bases between. The CDR3 contains 13 residues. CDR3 sequence (DNA): TGTGCCAGCAGTGAACGCGGACTCGCCGAGCAGTACTTC. Amino acid sequence: CASSERGLAEQYF.

This clone was observed once. This sequence joins TRBV27 and TRBJ1-5; D unresolved. V was trimmed by 2 bases and J by 2 bases, leaving 4 bases between them. The germline V gene has CDR1 MNHEY and CDR2 SMNVEV (reference sequence). The CDR3 spans 13 residues. The CDR3 sequence is CASSLAGNQPQHF. CDR3 DNA: TGTGCCAGCAGTTTAGCAGGCAATCAGCCCCAGCATTTT.

This clone was detected once. V usage is TRBV4-2 and J usage is TRBJ2-5; the match to TRBD2 covers 12 bases. V lost 4 bases, J lost 4 bases, and 4 bases stayed unmatched. The germline V gene has CDR1 LGHNA and CDR2 YNFKEQ. The CDR3 is 15 amino acids. The CDR3 loop is CASSPGLAGRETQYF. The CDR3 DNA sequence: TGTGCCAGCAGCCCCGGACTAGCGGGGAGAGAGACCCAGTACTTC.

The V gene is TRBV11-2, the J gene TRBJ2-1; 9 nucleotides agree with TRBD2. In germline, CDR1 is SGHAT, CDR2 FQNNGV. There are 19 residues in the CDR3. V was clipped by 3 bases and J by 7 bases; unmatched bases: 19. The CDR3 coding sequence is TGTGCCAGCAGCTTGTCACCTAGCGGGGCCGCTGGGCGGTGGAATGAGCAGTTCTTC. The encoded protein is CASSLSPSGAAGRWNEQFF.

This rearrangement joins TRBV7-9 to TRBJ1-1; D gene uncertain. Germline CDR1 is SEHNR and CDR2 is FQNEAQ (reference sequence). The V and J ends lost 5 bases and 6 bases respectively, with 10 bases between them. The CDR3 extends over 12 amino acids. CDR3 protein: CASSPGGAEAFF. In DNA form, the CDR3 reads TGTGCCAGCAGCCCGGGAGGTGCTGAAGCTTTCTTT.

The chain employs TRBV7-2 and TRBJ2-5; possible D gene TRBD1, 6 bases. V shed 3 bases and J shed 9 bases, with 23 bases lying between them. The CDR3 runs to 16 residues. Germline V gene lookup returns CDR1 SGHTA and CDR2 FQGNSA. For the CDR3, the DNA is TGTGCCAGCAGCTTTAAGCCCGCAGGGGCTAAGGGGGCCCAGTACTTC. As protein: CASSFKPAGAKGAQYF.

The chain joins TRBV6-5 to TRBJ2-7, with a possible D match to TRBD1 (6 bases). Germline V gene sequence: CDR1 MNHEY, CDR2 SVGAGI. The CDR3 has 13 amino acids. Trimming cost V 4 bases and J 6 bases, with 13 bases left between them. The CDR3 DNA sequence: TGTGCCAGCAGTTTCGACGACAGGTCCGAGCAGTACTTC. As protein: CASSFDDRSEQYF.

The V call is TRBV7-9, the J call TRBJ1-2; 12 bases map to TRBD1. CDR3 size: 16 residues. Germline V gives CDR1 SEHNR, CDR2 FQNEAQ (reference sequence). Trimming at V came to 1 base and at J to 4 bases, leaving 4 bases not matched to a gene. The CDR3 loop reads CASSLGGTGGSYGYTF. Written as DNA, the CDR3 is TGTGCCAGCAGCTTAGGTGGGACAGGGGGCAGCTATGGCTACACCTTC. Combining the CDR3 with reference TRBV7-9 and TRBJ1-2 gives the whole variable domain DTGVSQNPRHKITKRGQNVTFRCDPISEHNRLYWYRQTLGQGPEFLTYFQNEAQLEKSRLLSDRFSAERPKGSFSTLEIQRTEQGDSAMYLCASSLGGTGGSYGYTFGSGTRLTVV.

This clone was detected a few times. The CDR3 sequence: CASRQGQETQYF. The CDR3 nucleotides are TGTGCCAGTCGACAGGGCCAAGAGACCCAGTACTTC. The rearrangement links TRBV9 to TRBJ2-5; 7 nucleotides align to TRBD1. Unmatched junction bases numbered 2, after V lost 8 bases and J lost 1 base. Germline assignment: CDR1 SGDLS and CDR2 YYNGEE. This CDR3 is 12 amino acids long.

The chain recombines TRBV7-2 with TRBJ2-3; 9 nucleotides align to TRBD1. The CDR3 is 15 residues long. In germline, CDR1 is SGHTA, CDR2 FQGNSA. The junction had 5 bases not matched to a gene; V was cut back by 5 bases and J by 2 bases. CDR3 in DNA: TGTGCCAGCAGCCCCAGGACAGGGGTCACAGATACGCAGTATTTT. Amino acid sequence: CASSPRTGVTDTQYF.

This clone was recorded once. This chain connects TRBV28 to TRBJ2-7; TRBD2 is a possible D gene (6 bases). Germline loops: CDR1 MDHEN, CDR2 SYDVKM. CDR3 length: 19 residues. Trimming removed 4 bases at V and 3 bases at J, with 28 bases between. The CDR3 reads CASSSPLGAGWVWDYEQYF. The CDR3 DNA is TGTGCCAGCAGTTCCCCCCTAGGGGCGGGGTGGGTTTGGGACTACGAGCAGTACTTC.

This clone was seen once. The V and J genes are TRBV28 and TRBJ1-2, with a possible D match to TRBD1 (6 bases). Germline assignment: CDR1 MDHEN and CDR2 SYDVKM. V gave up 7 bases and J gave up 4 bases, with 19 bases separating them. The CDR3 spans 15 residues. The CDR3 coding sequence is TGTGCCAGCAAACCCCAGGGGATCCTAACCTATGGCTACACCTTC. This translates into CASKPQGILTYGYTF.

CDR3 DNA sequence: TGTGCCAGCAGCACCCAGGGGATTTCAACTAATGAAAAACTGTTTTTT. Protein sequence: CASSTQGISTNEKLFF. The chain couples TRBV2 to TRBJ1-4, with a possible D match to TRBD1 (6 bases). The CDR3 runs to 16 residues. Deletions cut 6 bases from V and 0 bases from J, with 14 bases between. From germline, CDR1 is SNHLY and CDR2 FYNNEI.

This rearrangement joins TRBV28 to TRBJ1-2; D might be TRBD1 (5 bases). CDR1 and CDR2 (germline): MDHEN, SYDVKM. The CDR3 contains 13 residues. V lost 7 bases, J lost 9 bases, and 18 bases lay in between. CDR3 residues: CASNRQTSQSYTF. CDR3 DNA sequence: TGTGCCAGCAATCGACAGACCTCTCAGAGCTACACCTTC.

The CDR3 DNA sequence: TGTGCCAGCAGTCTACGACAGGGAGGTTGGACTGGGGCTGAAGCTTTCTTT. As protein: CASSLRQGGWTGAEAFF. J is TRBJ1-1 and V is TRBV27; 7 bases fit TRBD1. Germline CDR1 and CDR2: MNHEY and SMNVEV (reference sequence). V lost 5 bases to trimming and J lost 6 bases; unmatched junction nucleotides: 18. The CDR3 sequence is 17 residues long.

The chain carries TRBV28 and TRBJ2-5, with 13 bases matching TRBD2. There are 16 residues in the CDR3. Germline CDR1 and CDR2: MDHEN and SYDVKM. V lost 3 bases to trimming and J lost 5 bases; unmatched junction nucleotides: 6. The CDR3 reads CASSFKLAGGDETQYF. The CDR3 bases are TGTGCCAGCAGTTTTAAACTAGCGGGGGGGGATGAGACCCAGTACTTC.

The genes are TRBV9 and TRBJ2-2; no clear D gene. The germline V gene encodes CDR1 SGDLS and CDR2 YYNGEE. V was trimmed by 4 bases and J by 6 bases, leaving 16 bases between them. The CDR3 runs 15 residues. The CDR3 spells CASSPPTSNAGELFF. CDR3 nucleotide sequence: TGTGCCAGCAGCCCCCCAACAAGTAACGCCGGGGAGCTGTTTTTT.

This clone was seen just once. The CDR3 loop reads CAISESTTGVDTGELFF. DNA for the CDR3: TGTGCCATCAGTGAGTCCACCACGGGGGTAGACACCGGGGAGCTGTTTTTT. V is TRBV10-3 and J is TRBJ2-2; D is possibly TRBD2 (6 bases). Trimming stripped 0 bases from V and 3 bases from J, with 14 bases between. The CDR3 loop spans 17 amino acids. Germline values: CDR1 ENHRY, CDR2 SYGVKD.

The genes are TRBV5-6 and TRBJ2-7, with D possibly being TRBD2 (5 bases). The CDR3 sequence is 17 residues long. The V end lost 4 bases, the J end lost 3 bases, and 23 bases lay between the germline ends. The germline V gene has CDR1 SGHDT and CDR2 YYEEEE. In DNA form, the CDR3 reads TGTGCCAGCAGCCACAGCCTCCGGGAAACCCCATTCTACGAGCAGTACTTC. It specifies CASSHSLRETPFYEQYF.

V usage is TRBV6-5 and J usage is TRBJ2-7; 8 bases line up with TRBD1. V was clipped by 5 bases and J by 3 bases; unmatched bases: 6. Germline V lookup: CDR1 MNHEY, CDR2 SVGAGI. CDR3 length equals 14 residues. CDR3 residues: CASSETGGLYEQYF. In nucleotides, the CDR3 is TGTGCCAGCAGTGAAACAGGGGGGCTCTACGAGCAGTACTTC.

The chain carries TRBV7-9 and TRBJ2-7, with D possibly being TRBD2 (5 bases). Germline assignment: CDR1 SEHNR and CDR2 FQNEAQ (reference sequence). This CDR3 comprises 13 residues. Trimming pared 5 bases from V and 2 bases from J, leaving 10 bases between. CDR3 loop: CASSPGSPYEQYF. The CDR3 bases are TGTGCCAGCAGCCCGGGGTCCCCCTACGAGCAGTACTTC.

V and J are TRBV5-5 and TRBJ1-1; weak D call: TRBD1 (5 bases). CDR1 and CDR2 from the germline V gene are SGHKS and YYEKEE (reference sequence). Trimming pared 0 bases from V and 1 base from J, leaving 13 bases between. This CDR3 region has 16 residues. The CDR3 sequence is CASSLGPGATNTEAFF. The CDR3 coding sequence is TGTGCCAGCAGCTTGGGTCCTGGGGCAACGAACACTGAAGCTTTCTTT. The full variable domain, its missing parts supplied by reference TRBV5-5 and TRBJ1-1, is DAGVTQSPTHLIKTRGQQVTLRCSPISGHKSVSWYQQVLGQGPQFIFQYYEKEERGRGNFPDRFSARQFPNYSSELNVNALLLGDSALYLCASSLGPGATNTEAFFGQGTRLTVV.

In this sample, this clone turned up once. The chain carries TRBV2 and TRBJ1-5; tentatively, D is TRBD1 (6 bases). Germline loops: CDR1 SNHLY, CDR2 FYNNEI. This CDR3 region has 15 residues. V was shortened by 5 bases and J by 7 bases, with 18 bases between the two germline ends. The CDR3 coding sequence is TGTGCCAGCAGTTTCGGGGAGACAGGAAGACAGCCCCAGCATTTT. Translation: CASSFGETGRQPQHF.

The chain combines TRBV4-3 with TRBJ2-7; tentative D call: TRBD1 (6 bases). Germline lookup yields CDR1 LGHNA and CDR2 YSLEER. V lost 1 base, J lost 3 bases, and 7 bases lay in between. The CDR3 runs to 13 residues. CDR3 in DNA: TGCGCCAGCAGCCAAGTACAGGGCTACGAGCAGTACTTC. As protein: CASSQVQGYEQYF.